This TCR beta chain was profiled in a study of T cell responses to AZD1222 COVID-19 vaccine. General observations from the study: There were repertoire samples only from the period after the peak T cell response.

Trimming cost V 1 base and J 2 bases, with 3 bases left between them. Looked up from germline, CDR1 is SEHNR and CDR2 is FQNEAQ (reference sequence). CDR3 length: 13 amino acids. Libraries were prepared by immunoSEQ multiplex PCR; TCRdb keeps only in-frame clonotypes and omits some of them. The data show roughly 150,000 clones, approximately 91% seen once. Regarding this clone: Its matching antigen is unknown.

The rearrangement links TRBV7-9 to TRBJ2-1; D uncertain. The source was peripheral blood, collected 28 days after the second AZD1222 dose. The sequence derives from an adult who received the AZD1222 COVID-19 vaccine. The CDR3 DNA sequence: TGTGCCAGCAGCTTAGTGACCTACAATGAGCAGTTCTTC. Translated: CASSLVTYNEQFF. Drawing the rest from reference TRBV7-9 and TRBJ2-1, the complete variable domain is DTGVSQNPRHKITKRGQNVTFRCDPISEHNRLYWYRQTLGQGPEFLTYFQNEAQLEKSRLLSDRFSAERPKGSFSTLEIQRTEQGDSAMYLCASSLVTYNEQFFGPGTRLTVL.